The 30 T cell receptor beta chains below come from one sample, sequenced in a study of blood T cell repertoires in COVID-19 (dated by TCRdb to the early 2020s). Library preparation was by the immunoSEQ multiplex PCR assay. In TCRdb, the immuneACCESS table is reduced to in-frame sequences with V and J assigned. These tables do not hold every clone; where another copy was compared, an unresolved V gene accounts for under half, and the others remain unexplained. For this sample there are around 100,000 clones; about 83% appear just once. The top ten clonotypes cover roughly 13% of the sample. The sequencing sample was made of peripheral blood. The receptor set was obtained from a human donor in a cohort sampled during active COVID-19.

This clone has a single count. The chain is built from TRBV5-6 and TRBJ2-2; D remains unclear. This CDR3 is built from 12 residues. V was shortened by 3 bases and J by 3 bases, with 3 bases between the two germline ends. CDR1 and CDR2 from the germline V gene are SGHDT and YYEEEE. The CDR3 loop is CASSSYTGELFF. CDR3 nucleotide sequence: TGTGCCAGCAGCTCGTACACCGGGGAGCTGTTTTTT.

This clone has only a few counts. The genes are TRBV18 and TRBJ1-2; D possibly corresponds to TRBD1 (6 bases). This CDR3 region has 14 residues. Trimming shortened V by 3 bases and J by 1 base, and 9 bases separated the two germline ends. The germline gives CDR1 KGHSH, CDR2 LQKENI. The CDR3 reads CASSPGHVNYGYTF. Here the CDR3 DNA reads TGTGCCAGCTCACCGGGACACGTTAACTATGGCTACACCTTC.

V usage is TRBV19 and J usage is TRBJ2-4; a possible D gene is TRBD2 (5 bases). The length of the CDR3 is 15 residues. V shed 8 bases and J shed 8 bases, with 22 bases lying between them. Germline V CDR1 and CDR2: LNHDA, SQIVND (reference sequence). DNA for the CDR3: TGTGCCAGTTCCCCGGGGTGGGGAGTACCGGACATTCAGTACTTC. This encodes CASSPGWGVPDIQYF.

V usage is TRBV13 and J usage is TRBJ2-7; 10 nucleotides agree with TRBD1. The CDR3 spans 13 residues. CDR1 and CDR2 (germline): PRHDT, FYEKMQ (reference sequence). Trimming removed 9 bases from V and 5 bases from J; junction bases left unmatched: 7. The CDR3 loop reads CARPGQGNHEQYF. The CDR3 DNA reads TGTGCCAGACCGGGACAGGGGAACCACGAGCAGTACTTC.

This CDR3 reads CASSNSGQGRGNQPQHF. CDR3 bases: TGTGCCAGTAGTAACTCGGGACAGGGGAGAGGCAATCAGCCCCAGCATTTT. The chain carries TRBV19 and TRBJ1-5, with 10 nucleotides matching TRBD1. The CDR3 spans 17 residues. Germline V CDR1 and CDR2: LNHDA, SQIVND (reference sequence). The trim removed 4 bases at V and 2 bases at J, leaving 8 bases unmatched.

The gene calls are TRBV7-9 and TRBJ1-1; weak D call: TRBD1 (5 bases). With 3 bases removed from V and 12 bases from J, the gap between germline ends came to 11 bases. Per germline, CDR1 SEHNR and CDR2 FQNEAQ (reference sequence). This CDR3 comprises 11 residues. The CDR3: CASSFKGIPFF. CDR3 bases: TGTGCCAGCAGCTTCAAGGGGATACCTTTCTTT.

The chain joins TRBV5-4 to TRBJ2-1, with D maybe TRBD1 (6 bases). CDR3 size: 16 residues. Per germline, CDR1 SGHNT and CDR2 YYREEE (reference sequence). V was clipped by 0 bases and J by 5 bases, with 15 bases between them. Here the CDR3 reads CASSLGGRGGNNEQFF. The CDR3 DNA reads TGTGCCAGCAGCTTGGGGGGCCGAGGGGGTAACAATGAGCAGTTCTTC.

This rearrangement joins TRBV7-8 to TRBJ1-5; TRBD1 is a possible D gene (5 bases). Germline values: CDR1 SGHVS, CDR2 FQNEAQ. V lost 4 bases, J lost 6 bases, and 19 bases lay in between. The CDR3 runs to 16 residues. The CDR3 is CASSSSDGGGGQPQHF. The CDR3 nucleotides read TGTGCCAGCAGCTCCTCGGACGGGGGAGGAGGTCAGCCCCAGCATTTT.

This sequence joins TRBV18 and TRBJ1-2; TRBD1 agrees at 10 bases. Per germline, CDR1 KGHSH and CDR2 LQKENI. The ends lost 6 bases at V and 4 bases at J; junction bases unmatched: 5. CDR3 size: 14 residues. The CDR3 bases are TGTGCCAGCTCCCCGGGACAGGGGTCCTATGGCTACACCTTC. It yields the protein CASSPGQGSYGYTF.

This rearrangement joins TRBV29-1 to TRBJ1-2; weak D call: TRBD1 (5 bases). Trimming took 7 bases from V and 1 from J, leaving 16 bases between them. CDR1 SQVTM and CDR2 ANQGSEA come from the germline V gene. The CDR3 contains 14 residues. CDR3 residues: CSADRAQINYGYTF. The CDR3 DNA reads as TGCAGCGCCGACAGAGCCCAGATTAACTATGGCTACACCTTC.

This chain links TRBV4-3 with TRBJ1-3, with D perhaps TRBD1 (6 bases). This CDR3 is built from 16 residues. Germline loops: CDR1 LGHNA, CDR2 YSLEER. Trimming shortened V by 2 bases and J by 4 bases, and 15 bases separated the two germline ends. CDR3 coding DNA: TGCGCCAGCAGCCAAATGGGCGGGGGCGCGGGAAACACCATATATTTT. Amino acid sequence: CASSQMGGGAGNTIYF.

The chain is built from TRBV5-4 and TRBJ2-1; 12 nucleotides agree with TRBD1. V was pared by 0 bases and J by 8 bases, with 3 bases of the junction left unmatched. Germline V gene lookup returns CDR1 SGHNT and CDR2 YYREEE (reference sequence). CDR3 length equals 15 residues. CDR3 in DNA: TGTGCCAGCAGCTTGGTGGGGACAGGGGGCGATGAGCAGTTCTTC. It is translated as CASSLVGTGGDEQFF.

The CDR3 sequence: CASSQEGGLSTYF. The CDR3 region has the DNA TGTGCCAGCAGCCAAGAGGGGGGGTTGTCCACGTACTTC. The chain employs TRBV3-1 (or the pseudogene TRBV3-2) and TRBJ2-7; 7 bases map to TRBD2. Per the germline V gene, CDR1 is LGHDT and CDR2 is YNNKEL (reference sequence). Trimming removed 0 bases from V and 12 bases from J; junction bases left unmatched: 8. The CDR3 sequence is 13 residues long.

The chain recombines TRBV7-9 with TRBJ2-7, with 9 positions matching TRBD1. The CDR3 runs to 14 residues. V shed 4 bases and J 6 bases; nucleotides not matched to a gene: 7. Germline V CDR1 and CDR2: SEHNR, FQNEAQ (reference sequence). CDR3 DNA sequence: TGTGCCAGCAGCTCTGGGACAGGGTACGGCGAGCAGTACTTC. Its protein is CASSSGTGYGEQYF.

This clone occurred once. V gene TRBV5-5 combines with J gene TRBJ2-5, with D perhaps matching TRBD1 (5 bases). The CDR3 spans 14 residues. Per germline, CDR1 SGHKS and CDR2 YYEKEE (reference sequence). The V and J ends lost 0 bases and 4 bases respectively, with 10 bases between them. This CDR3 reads CASSLELGRETQYF. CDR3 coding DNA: TGTGCCAGCAGCTTGGAGTTGGGGCGAGAGACCCAGTACTTC.

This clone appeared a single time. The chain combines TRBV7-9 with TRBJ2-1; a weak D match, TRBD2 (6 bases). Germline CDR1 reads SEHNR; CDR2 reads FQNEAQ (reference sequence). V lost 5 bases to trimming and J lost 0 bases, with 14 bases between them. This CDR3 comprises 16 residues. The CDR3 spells CASSLRGASSYNEQFF. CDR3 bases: TGTGCCAGCAGCCTTCGCGGGGCTAGCTCCTACAATGAGCAGTTCTTC.

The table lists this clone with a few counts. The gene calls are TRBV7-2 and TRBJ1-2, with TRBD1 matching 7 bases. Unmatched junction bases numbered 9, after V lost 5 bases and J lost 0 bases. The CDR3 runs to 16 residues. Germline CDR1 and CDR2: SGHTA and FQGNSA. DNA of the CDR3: TGTGCCAGCAGCCCCGGACAGGTCTACACTAACTATGGCTACACCTTC. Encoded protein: CASSPGQVYTNYGYTF.

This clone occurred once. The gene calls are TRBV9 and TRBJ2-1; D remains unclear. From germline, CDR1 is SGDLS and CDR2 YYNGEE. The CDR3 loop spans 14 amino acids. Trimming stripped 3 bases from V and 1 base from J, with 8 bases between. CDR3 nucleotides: TGTGCCAGCAGCGCCACAGAATCCTACAATGAGCAGTTCTTC. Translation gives CASSATESYNEQFF. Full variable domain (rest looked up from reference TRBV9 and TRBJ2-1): DSGVTQTPKHLITATGQRVTLRCSPRSGDLSVYWYQQSLDQGLQFLIQYYNGEERAKGNILERFSAQQFPDLHSELNLSSLELGDSALYFCASSATESYNEQFFGPGTRLTVL.

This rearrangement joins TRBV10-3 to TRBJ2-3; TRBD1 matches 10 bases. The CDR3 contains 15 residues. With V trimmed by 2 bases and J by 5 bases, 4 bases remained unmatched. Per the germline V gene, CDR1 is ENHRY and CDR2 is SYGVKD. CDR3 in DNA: TGTGCCATCAGTGAGGACAGGGGGCGGGAAGATACGCAGTATTTT. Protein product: CAISEDRGREDTQYF.

The CDR3 protein is CASSQDKAGRTDTQYF. CDR3 nucleotide sequence: TGCGCCAGCAGCCAAGATAAGGCGGGGCGCACAGATACGCAGTATTTT. This chain connects TRBV4-3 to TRBJ2-3; the D gene is possibly TRBD2 (6 bases). Trimming took off 0 bases at V and 1 base at J, with 11 bases between the two ends. The germline CDR1 and CDR2 sequences are LGHNA and YSLEER. The CDR3 covers 16 residues.

The chain's CDR3 is CASSLAPGDYGYTF. CDR3 bases: TGTGCCAGCAGCTTAGCGCCCGGGGACTATGGCTACACCTTC. The V and J genes are TRBV7-2 and TRBJ1-2; D is unclear. From germline, CDR1 is SGHTA and CDR2 FQGNSA. V lost 0 bases and J lost 3, with 8 bases in between. This CDR3 has 14 amino acids.

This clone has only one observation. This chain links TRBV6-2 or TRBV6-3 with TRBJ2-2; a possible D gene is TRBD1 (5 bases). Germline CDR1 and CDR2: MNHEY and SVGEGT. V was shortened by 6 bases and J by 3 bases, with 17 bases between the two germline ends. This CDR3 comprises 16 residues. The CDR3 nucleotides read TGTGCCAGCAGCAGACCCACCGACAGATACACCGGGGAGCTGTTTTTT. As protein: CASSRPTDRYTGELFF.

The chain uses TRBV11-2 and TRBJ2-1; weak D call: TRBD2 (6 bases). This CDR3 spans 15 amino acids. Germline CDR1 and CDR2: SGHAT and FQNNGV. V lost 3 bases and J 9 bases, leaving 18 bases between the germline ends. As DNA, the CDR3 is TGTGCCAGCAGCTTGGGACGGGAGCCCCCGGGTGAGCAGTTCTTC. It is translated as CASSLGREPPGEQFF. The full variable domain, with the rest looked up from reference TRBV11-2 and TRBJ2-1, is EAGVAQSPRYKIIEKRQSVAFWCNPISGHATLYWYQQILGQGPKLLIQFQNNGVVDDSQLPKDRFSAERLKGVDSTLKIQPAKLEDSAVYLCASSLGREPPGEQFFGPGTRLTVL.

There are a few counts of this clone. For the CDR3, the DNA is TGCGCCAGCAGCCTTGGGGGGTACCAAGAGACCCAGTACTTC. Translation: CASSLGGYQETQYF. The chain uses TRBV5-1 and TRBJ2-5, with a weak D call TRBD2 (6 bases). The CDR3 covers 14 residues. Trimming took off 4 bases at V and 0 bases at J, with 10 bases between the two ends. Looked up from germline, CDR1 is SGHRS and CDR2 is YFSETQ.

The CDR3 DNA sequence: TGTGCCAGCAGCGATTCCAGGGATTCCTTTTATAATTCACCCCTCCACTTT. Translating gives CASSDSRDSFYNSPLHF. The chain couples TRBV2 to TRBJ1-6, with D possibly TRBD1 on 5 matching bases. Germline V lookup: CDR1 SNHLY, CDR2 FYNNEI. This CDR3 is built from 17 residues. The germline V and J ends were trimmed by 6 bases and 4 bases, with 19 bases remaining between them.

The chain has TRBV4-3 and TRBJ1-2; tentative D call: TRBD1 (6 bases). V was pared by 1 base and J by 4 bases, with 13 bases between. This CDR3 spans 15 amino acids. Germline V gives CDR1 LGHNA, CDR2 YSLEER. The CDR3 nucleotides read TGCGCCAGCAGCCAAGCGAACGGACAGTCCTATGGCTACACCTTC. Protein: CASSQANGQSYGYTF.

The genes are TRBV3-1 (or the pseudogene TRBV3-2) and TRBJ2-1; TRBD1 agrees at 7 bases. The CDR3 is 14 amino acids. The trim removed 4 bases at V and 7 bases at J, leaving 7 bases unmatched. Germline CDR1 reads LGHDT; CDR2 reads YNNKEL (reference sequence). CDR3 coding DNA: TGTGCCAGCAGCCTGGGACAGATATCAAATGAGCAGTTCTTC. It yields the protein CASSLGQISNEQFF.

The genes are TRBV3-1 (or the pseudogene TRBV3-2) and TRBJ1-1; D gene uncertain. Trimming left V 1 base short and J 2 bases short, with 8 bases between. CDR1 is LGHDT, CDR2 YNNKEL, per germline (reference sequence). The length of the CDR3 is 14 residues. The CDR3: CASSQAQANTEAFF. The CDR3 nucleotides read TGTGCCAGCAGCCAAGCCCAGGCTAACACTGAAGCTTTCTTT.

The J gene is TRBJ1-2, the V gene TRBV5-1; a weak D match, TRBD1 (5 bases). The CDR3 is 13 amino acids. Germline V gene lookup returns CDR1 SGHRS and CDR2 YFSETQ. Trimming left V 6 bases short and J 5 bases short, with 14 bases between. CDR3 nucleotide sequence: TGCGCCAGCAAAGATCCAGGGCTTTATGGCTACACCTTC. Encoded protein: CASKDPGLYGYTF.

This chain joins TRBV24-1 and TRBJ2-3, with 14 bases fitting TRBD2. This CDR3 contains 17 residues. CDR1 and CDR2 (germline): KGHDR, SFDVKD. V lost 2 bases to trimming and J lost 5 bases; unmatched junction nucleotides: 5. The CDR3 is CATSDSGLAGELDTQYF. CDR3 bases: TGTGCCACCAGTGATTCGGGACTAGCGGGGGAATTAGATACGCAGTATTTT.